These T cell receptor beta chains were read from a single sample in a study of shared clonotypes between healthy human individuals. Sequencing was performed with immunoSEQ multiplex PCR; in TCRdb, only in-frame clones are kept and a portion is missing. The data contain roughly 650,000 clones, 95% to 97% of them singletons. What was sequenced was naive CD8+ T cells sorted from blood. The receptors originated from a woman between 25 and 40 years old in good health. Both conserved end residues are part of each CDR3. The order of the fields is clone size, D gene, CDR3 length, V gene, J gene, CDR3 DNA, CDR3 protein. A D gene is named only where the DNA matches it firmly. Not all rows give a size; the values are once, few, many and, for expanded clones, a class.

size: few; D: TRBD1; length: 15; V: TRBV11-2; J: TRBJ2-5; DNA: TGTGCCAGCAGCGAAATTGGGACAGCCCAAGAGACCCAGTACTTC; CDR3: CASSEIGTAQETQYF
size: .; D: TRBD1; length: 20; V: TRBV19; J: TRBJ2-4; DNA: TGTGCCAGTAGTACGCTCCCGGGACAGGGGGAGAGTTTAGCCAAAAACATTCAGTACTTC; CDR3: CASSTLPGQGESLAKNIQYF
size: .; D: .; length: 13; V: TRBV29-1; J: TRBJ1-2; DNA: TGCAGCGTTGAAGATATAGGGGAGGTTGGCTACACCTTC; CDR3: CSVEDIGEVGYTF
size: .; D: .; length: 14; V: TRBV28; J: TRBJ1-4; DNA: TGTGCCAGCAGTACCTTTGGGTGGGATGAAAAACTGTTTTTT; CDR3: CASSTFGWDEKLFF
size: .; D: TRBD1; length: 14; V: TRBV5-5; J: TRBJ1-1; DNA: TGTGCCAGCAGCGTGGGACAGGGGATGACTGAAGCTTTCTTT; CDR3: CASSVGQGMTEAFF
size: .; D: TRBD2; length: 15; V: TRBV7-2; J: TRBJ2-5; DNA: TGTGCCAGCACCAAGAACGGGGGAGGGCAAGAGACCCAGTACTTC; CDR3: CASTKNGGGQETQYF
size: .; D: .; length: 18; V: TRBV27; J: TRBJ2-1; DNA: TGTGCCAGCAGTTTAACCTCTGGGGTTGAGAGCTCCTACAATGAGCAGTTCTTC; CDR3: CASSLTSGVESSYNEQFF
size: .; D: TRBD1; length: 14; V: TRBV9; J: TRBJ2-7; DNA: TGTGCCAGCAGCGTAGGCGGACAGGGTTCCGAGCAGTACTTC; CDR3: CASSVGGQGSEQYF
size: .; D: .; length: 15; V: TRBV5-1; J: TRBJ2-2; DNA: TGCGCCAGCAGCTTGGCTCGGGGGTCCTCCGGGGAGCTGTTTTTT; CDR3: CASSLARGSSGELFF
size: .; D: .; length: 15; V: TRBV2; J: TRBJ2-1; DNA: TGTGCCAGCAGTTACCTCGCCCCCCCCTACAATGAGCAGTTCTTC; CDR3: CASSYLAPPYNEQFF
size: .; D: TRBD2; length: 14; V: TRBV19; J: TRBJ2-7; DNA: TGTGCCAGTAGTGTCTATAGCGGGAGCCACGAGCAGTACTTC; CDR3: CASSVYSGSHEQYF
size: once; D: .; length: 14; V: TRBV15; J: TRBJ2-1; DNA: TGTGCCACCCAATCGACGAGGTTCTACAATGAGCAGTTCTTC; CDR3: CATQSTRFYNEQFF
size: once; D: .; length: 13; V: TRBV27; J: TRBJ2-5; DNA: TGTGCCAGCAGTTTGAACAGCGAAGAGACCCAGTACTTC; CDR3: CASSLNSEETQYF
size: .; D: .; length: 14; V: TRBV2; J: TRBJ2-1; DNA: TGTGCCACCTCCCGGGACTGGGAAGACAATGAGCAGTTCTTC; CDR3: CATSRDWEDNEQFF
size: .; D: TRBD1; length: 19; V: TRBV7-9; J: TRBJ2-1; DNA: TGTGCCAGCAGCTTAGCGGACAGGGCTTCCCTCCCTTTTTACAATGAGCAGTTCTTC; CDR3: CASSLADRASLPFYNEQFF
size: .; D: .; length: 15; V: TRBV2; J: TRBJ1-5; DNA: TGTGCCAGCTCCGGGGAGTATACGAGCAATCAGCCCCAGCATTTT; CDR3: CASSGEYTSNQPQHF
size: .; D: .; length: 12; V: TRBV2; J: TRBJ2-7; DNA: TGTGCCAGCAGGGTCGAAGCCTACGAGCAGTACTTC; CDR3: CASRVEAYEQYF
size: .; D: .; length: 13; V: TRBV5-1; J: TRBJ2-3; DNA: TGCGCCAGCAGCCACAGTGGAACAGATACGCAGTATTTT; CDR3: CASSHSGTDTQYF
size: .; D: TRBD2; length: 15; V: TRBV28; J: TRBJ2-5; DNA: TGTGCCAGCAGGAGAGCGGGAGGGGTACAAGAGACCCAGTACTTC; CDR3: CASRRAGGVQETQYF
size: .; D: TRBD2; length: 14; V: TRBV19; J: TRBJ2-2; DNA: TGTGCCAGTCGTCCTAGCGGGAACACCGGGGAGCTGTTTTTT; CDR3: CASRPSGNTGELFF
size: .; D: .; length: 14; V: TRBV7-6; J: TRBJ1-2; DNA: TGTGCCAGCAGCTTATTGGATTTCGAGGCCGGCTACACCTTC; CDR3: CASSLLDFEAGYTF
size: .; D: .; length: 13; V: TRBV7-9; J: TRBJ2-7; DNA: TGTGCCAGCAGCCTGGACAGATCATACGAGCAGTACTTC; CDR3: CASSLDRSYEQYF
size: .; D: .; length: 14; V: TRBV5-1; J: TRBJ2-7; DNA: TGCGCCAGCAGCTTGGATGGAGTCAGGAACGAGCAGTACTTC; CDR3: CASSLDGVRNEQYF
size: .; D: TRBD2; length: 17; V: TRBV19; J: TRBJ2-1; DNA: TGTGCCAGTAGTATATCCTCCGGGACTAGCAGGTACAATGAGCAGTTCTTC; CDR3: CASSISSGTSRYNEQFF
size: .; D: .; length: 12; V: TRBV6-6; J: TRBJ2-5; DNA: TGTGCCAGCAGTTACAGGGGGGAGACCCAGTACTTC; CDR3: CASSYRGETQYF
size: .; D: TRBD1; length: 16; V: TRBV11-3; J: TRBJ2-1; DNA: TGTGCCAGCAGCTTTGGACAGGGGTCAACGGGGAATGAGCAGTTCTTC; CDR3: CASSFGQGSTGNEQFF
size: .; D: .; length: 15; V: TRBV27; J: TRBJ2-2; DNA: TGTGCCAGCAGTTTATTACAGGGAGGCACCGGGGAGCTGTTTTTT; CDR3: CASSLLQGGTGELFF
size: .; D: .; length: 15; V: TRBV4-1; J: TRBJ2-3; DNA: TGCGCCAGCAGCCTCACGCCCGGGGACACAGATACGCAGTATTTT; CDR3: CASSLTPGDTDTQYF
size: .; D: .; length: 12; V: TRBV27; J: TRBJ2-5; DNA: TGTGCCAGCAGTTCCAGTACGGAGACCCAGTACTTC; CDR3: CASSSSTETQYF
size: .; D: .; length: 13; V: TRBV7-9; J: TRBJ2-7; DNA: TGTGCCAGCTCCTCTTCACACGACTACGAGCAGTACTTC; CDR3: CASSSSHDYEQYF
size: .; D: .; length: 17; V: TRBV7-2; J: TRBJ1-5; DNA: TGTGCCAGCAGCTTAGAAGAGCCGGGGGCCCCTCTGCAGCCCCAGCATTTT; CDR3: CASSLEEPGAPLQPQHF
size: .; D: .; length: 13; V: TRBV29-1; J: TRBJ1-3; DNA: TGCAGCGTTGTCACAGCCTCTGGAAACACCATATATTTT; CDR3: CSVVTASGNTIYF
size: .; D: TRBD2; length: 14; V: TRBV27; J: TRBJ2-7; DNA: TGTGCCAGCAGTTTGCTAGCGGGAGAGTCCGAGCAGTACTTC; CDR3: CASSLLAGESEQYF
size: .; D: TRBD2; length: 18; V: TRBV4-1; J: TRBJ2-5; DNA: TGCGCCAGCAGCCAAGCGGGACTAGCGGGAGTAGGTGGGGAGACCCAGTACTTC; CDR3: CASSQAGLAGVGGETQYF
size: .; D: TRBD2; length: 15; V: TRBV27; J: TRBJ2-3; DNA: TGTGCCAGCAGTCCCCCTAGCGGGGGCACAGATACGCAGTATTTT; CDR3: CASSPPSGGTDTQYF
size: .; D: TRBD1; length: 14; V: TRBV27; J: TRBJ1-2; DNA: TGTGCCAGCAGTTTAAGTACAGGGGTCTATGGCTACACCTTC; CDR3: CASSLSTGVYGYTF
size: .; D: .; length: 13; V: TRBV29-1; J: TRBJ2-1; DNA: TGCAGCGTTGAAGGCTTAGGTCACGGTGAGCAGTTCTTC; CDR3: CSVEGLGHGEQFF
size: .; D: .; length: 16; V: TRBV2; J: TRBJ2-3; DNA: TGTGCCAGCAGTGAAACGAGACTAGGGTCCACAGATACGCAGTATTTT; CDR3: CASSETRLGSTDTQYF
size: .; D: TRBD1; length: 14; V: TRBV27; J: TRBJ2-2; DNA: TGTGCCAGCTCGAATTTGGGACAGACCGGGGAGCTGTTTTTT; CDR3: CASSNLGQTGELFF
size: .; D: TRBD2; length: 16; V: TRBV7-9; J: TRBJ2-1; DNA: TGTGCCAGCAGCACCGCTAGCGGGAGGAATCCCAATGAGCAGTTCTTC; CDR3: CASSTASGRNPNEQFF
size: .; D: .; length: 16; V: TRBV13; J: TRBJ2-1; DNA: TGTGCCAGCAGCGATACTTGGACGGACTCCTACAATGAGCAGTTCTTC; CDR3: CASSDTWTDSYNEQFF
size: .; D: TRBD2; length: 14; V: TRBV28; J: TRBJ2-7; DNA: TGTGCCAGCAAGATAGCGGGAGAATTCTACGAGCAGTACTTC; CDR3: CASKIAGEFYEQYF
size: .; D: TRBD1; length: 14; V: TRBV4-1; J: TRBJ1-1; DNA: TGCGCCAGCAGCCCCCGGGACAGGGGCACTGAAGCTTTCTTT; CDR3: CASSPRDRGTEAFF
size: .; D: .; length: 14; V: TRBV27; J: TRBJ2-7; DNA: TGTGCCAGCAGTTTAGCGATAACCTCCTACGAGCAGTACTTC; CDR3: CASSLAITSYEQYF
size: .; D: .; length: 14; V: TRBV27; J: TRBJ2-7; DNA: TGTGCCAGCAGTTTAAACAGGGTACCAAGGGAGCAGTACTTC; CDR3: CASSLNRVPREQYF
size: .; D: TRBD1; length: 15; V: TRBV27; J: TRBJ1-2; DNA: TGTGCCAGCAGTTTCGCCGCGACAGGGGTGAATGGCTACACCTTC; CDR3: CASSFAATGVNGYTF
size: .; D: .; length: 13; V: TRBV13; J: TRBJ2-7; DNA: TGTGCCAGCAGCTTAGGCAGGGCCTACGAGCAGTACTTC; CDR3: CASSLGRAYEQYF
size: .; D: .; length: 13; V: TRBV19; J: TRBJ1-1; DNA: TGTGCCAGTAGTATAGGCCCGAACACTGAAGCTTTCTTT; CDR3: CASSIGPNTEAFF
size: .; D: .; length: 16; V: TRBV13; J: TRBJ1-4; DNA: TGTGCCAGCAGCTTAGCAGGGAGTAGGGCTGGTGAAAAACTGTTTTTT; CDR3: CASSLAGSRAGEKLFF
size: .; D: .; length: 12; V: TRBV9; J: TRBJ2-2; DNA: TGTGCCAGCAGCGTAGTCGCCGGGGAGCTGTTTTTT; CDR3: CASSVVAGELFF
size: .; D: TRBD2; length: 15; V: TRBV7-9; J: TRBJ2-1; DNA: TGTGCCAGCAGCCCTAGGGCGGGAGCAGCCAATGAGCAGTTCTTC; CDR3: CASSPRAGAANEQFF
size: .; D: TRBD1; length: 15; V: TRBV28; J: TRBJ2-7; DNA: TGTGCCAGCAGTCAGCCGAGACAGGGCTCCTACGAGCAGTACTTC; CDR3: CASSQPRQGSYEQYF
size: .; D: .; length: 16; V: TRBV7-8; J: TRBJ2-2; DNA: TGTGCCAGCAGCTCATACCGTGGGCAGACCACCGGGGAGCTGTTTTTT; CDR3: CASSSYRGQTTGELFF
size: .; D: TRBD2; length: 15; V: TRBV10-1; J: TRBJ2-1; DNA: TGCGCCAGCATCTTACTAGCGGGAGGGCCTAATGAGCAGTTCTTC; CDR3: CASILLAGGPNEQFF
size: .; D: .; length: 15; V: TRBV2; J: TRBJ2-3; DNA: TGTGCCAGCAGGGTCTCAATGGGGTCCACAGATACGCAGTATTTT; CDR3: CASRVSMGSTDTQYF